One and the same sample provided the 11 T cell receptor beta chains below, sequenced in a study of blood T cell repertoires in COVID-19. Clones were read by immunoSEQ multiplex PCR, and TCRdb kept only the in-frame ones, dropping some. The sample consists of more than 150,000 clones, approximately 87% of them appearing once. The sequencing sample was made of peripheral blood. These receptors originate from a man between 35 and 55 years old with active or convalescent COVID-19.

Notes on this clone: Other DNA sequences in this sample translate to the same CDR3. This chain joins TRBV5-1 and TRBJ1-2; 8 bases match TRBD1. V lost 4 bases, J lost 1 base, and 3 bases stayed unmatched. The CDR3 extends over 14 amino acids. Germline assignment: CDR1 SGHRS and CDR2 YFSETQ. CDR3 residues: CASSPGQGNYGYTF. The CDR3 nucleotides are TGCGCCAGCAGCCCCGGACAGGGTAACTATGGCTACACCTTC.

The chain carries TRBV3-1 (or the pseudogene TRBV3-2) and TRBJ2-3; TRBD2 matches at 9 bases. CDR1 and CDR2 from the germline V gene are LGHDT and YNNKEL (reference sequence). The CDR3 loop spans 17 amino acids. V dropped 0 bases and J dropped 2; count of bases not matched to a gene: 6. The CDR3 DNA reads TGTGCCAGCAGCCAAGAAGGTAGCGGGGGCCTCACAGATACGCAGTATTTT. Amino acid sequence: CASSQEGSGGLTDTQYF.

In DNA, the CDR3 is TGCGCCAGCAGTCACGACAGGGTAAGCTCCTATAATTCACCCCTCCACTTT. It specifies CASSHDRVSSYNSPLHF. The V call is TRBV23-1, the J call TRBJ1-6; 7 nucleotides line up with TRBD1. TRBV23-1 is flagged as an ORF with uncertain function. The ends lost 3 bases at V and 0 bases at J; junction bases unmatched: 5. This CDR3 is 17 amino acids long.

This clone occurred once. The genes are TRBV4-3 and TRBJ2-3; no firm D call. V was pared by 1 base and J by 0 bases, with 14 bases between. The germline gives CDR1 LGHNA, CDR2 YSLEER. The CDR3 covers 17 residues. CDR3 DNA: TGCGCCAGCAGCCAAGGGCCAGGAAGTCTTAGCACAGATACGCAGTATTTT. Translating gives CASSQGPGSLSTDTQYF.

The V call is TRBV10-3, the J call TRBJ2-7; D uncertain. The CDR3 runs 15 residues. Germline V CDR1 and CDR2: ENHRY, SYGVKD. Trimming removed 0 bases at V and 5 bases at J, with 14 bases between. CDR3 in amino acids: CAISESTVRRDEQYF. As DNA, the CDR3 is TGTGCCATCAGTGAGTCGACTGTCCGCCGGGACGAGCAGTACTTC.

This chain uses TRBV29-1 with TRBJ1-1, with D maybe TRBD1 (5 bases). The CDR3 runs 10 residues. CDR1 SQVTM and CDR2 ANQGSEA come from the germline V gene. The V end was cut by 6 bases, the J end by 8 bases, with 10 bases between. CDR3 in DNA: TGCAGCGTGGCAGGGTCCGAAGCTTTCTTT. Protein product: CSVAGSEAFF. Full variable domain (outside the CDR3, taken from reference TRBV29-1 and TRBJ1-1): SAVISQKPSRDICQRGTSLTIQCQVDSQVTMMFWYRQQPGQSLTLIATANQGSEATYESGFVIDKFPISRPNLTFSTLTVSNMSPEDSSIYLCSVAGSEAFFGQGTRLTVV.

This chain links TRBV6-5 with TRBJ1-5, with 7 bases that match TRBD1. The germline gives CDR1 MNHEY, CDR2 SVGAGI. Trimming at V came to 6 bases and at J to 7 bases, leaving 3 bases not matched to a gene. The CDR3 consists of 12 residues. In DNA, the CDR3 is TGTGCCAGCAGCGACAGGGTCCAGCCCCAGCATTTT. Translation gives CASSDRVQPQHF.

The chain links TRBV7-6 to TRBJ1-6; 7 nucleotides agree with TRBD1. Germline values: CDR1 SGHVS, CDR2 FNYEAQ. This CDR3 is 15 amino acids long. J gave up 8 bases and V 1 base, and 5 bases lay outside the gene matches. The CDR3 DNA is TGTGCCAGCAGCTTAGATATGACAGGGTATTCACCCCTCCACTTT. It encodes CASSLDMTGYSPLHF.

This chain uses TRBV5-4 with TRBJ2-5, with 10 bases that match TRBD2. Germline assignment: CDR1 SGHNT and CDR2 YYREEE (reference sequence). The CDR3 has 14 amino acids. CDR3 nucleotide sequence: TGTGGCGGGAGTAGCGGGGGGAGGCAAGAGACCCAGTACTTC. Amino acid sequence: CGGSSGGRQETQYF. The full variable domain, in which reference TRBV5-4 and TRBJ2-5 provide the parts outside the CDR3, is ETGVTQSPTHLIKTRGQQVTLRCSSQSGHNTVSWYQQALGQGPQFIFQYYREEENGRGNFPPRFSGLQFPNYSSELNVNALELDDSALYLCGGSSGGRQETQYFGPGTRLLVL.

V and J are TRBV5-1 and TRBJ2-5; the D gene is possibly TRBD1 (6 bases). Germline V gene sequence: CDR1 SGHRS, CDR2 YFSETQ. Trimming removed 0 bases from V and 1 base from J, with 10 bases in between. This CDR3 is built from 15 residues. In DNA, the CDR3 is TGCGCCAGCAGCTTGGCGACAGGTGCCCAAGAGACCCAGTACTTC. Amino acid sequence: CASSLATGAQETQYF.

The rearrangement uses TRBV7-9 and TRBJ2-3; perhaps TRBD2 as D (6 bases). There are 13 residues in the CDR3. Trimming pared 8 bases from V and 2 bases from J, leaving 11 bases between. In germline, CDR1 is SEHNR, CDR2 FQNEAQ (reference sequence). Here the CDR3 DNA reads TGTGCCAGCCGGGGACTTACCACAGATACGCAGTATTTT. As protein: CASRGLTTDTQYF.